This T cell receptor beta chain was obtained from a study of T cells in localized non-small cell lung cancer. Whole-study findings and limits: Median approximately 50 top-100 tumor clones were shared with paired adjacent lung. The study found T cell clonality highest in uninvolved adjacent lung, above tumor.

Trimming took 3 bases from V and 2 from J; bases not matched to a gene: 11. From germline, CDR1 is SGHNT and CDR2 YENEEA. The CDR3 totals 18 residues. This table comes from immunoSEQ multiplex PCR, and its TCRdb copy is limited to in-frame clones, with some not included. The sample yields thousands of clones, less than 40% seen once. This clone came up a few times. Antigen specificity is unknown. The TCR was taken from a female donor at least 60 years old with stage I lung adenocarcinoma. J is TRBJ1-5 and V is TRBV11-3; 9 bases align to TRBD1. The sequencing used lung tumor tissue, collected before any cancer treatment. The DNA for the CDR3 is TGTGCCAGCAGCTTGGTTGGACAGGGGAATGCGGGCAATCAGCCCCAGCATTTT. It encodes CASSLVGQGNAGNQPQHF.